The sequence of this T cell receptor beta chain was determined in a study of blood T cell repertoires in COVID-19. Across the study: Collection of acute and convalescent COVID-19 samples took place in the United States, Italy and Spain. PBMCs, B-cell-depleted T cells, or T cells provided the cDNA or gDNA that made up the material.

Seattle enrolled patients during active infection and tracked them longitudinally. The CDR3 is 16 amino acids. Unmatched junction bases numbered 8, after V lost 4 bases and J lost 1 base. Germline CDR1 reads MNHEY; CDR2 reads SMNVEV (reference sequence). Original handling: Using reference gene primer amplification, nucleated cell counts were estimated. Assay used: immunoSEQ multiplex PCR; TCRdb lists only in-frame clones, some missing. The DNA gave D and trimming, while V, J and clone size come from that table. Here the sample spans 75,000 to 95,000 clones, 74% being singletons. The sample was peripheral blood. The V call is TRBV27, the J call TRBJ2-3; 7 nucleotides line up with TRBD1. The clonotype was recovered from an older man with COVID-19, enrolled during active disease. The chain's CDR3 is CASSSLNRGGTDTQYF. CDR3 in DNA: TGTGCCAGCAGTTCTTTAAACAGGGGCGGCACAGATACGCAGTATTTT.